Listed here are 10 T cell receptor beta chains from one sample, sequenced in a study of CD8 T cells in ankylosing spondylitis. TCRdb fed the 5' RACE reads into MiXCR, producing one record per CDR3 protein. This sample carries around 180,000 distinct CDR3 sequences, roughly 13% of them seen once, and the ten largest clones take approximately 11%. Specimen: blood, either unsorted or a sorted T cell fraction (not recorded which). The receptors were sampled from a female donor with ankylosing spondylitis or in good health (not recorded which).

This clonotype was recorded many times. This chain links TRBV6-2 or TRBV6-3 with TRBJ2-7, with D unresolved. The CDR3 contains 12 residues. Trimming stripped 7 bases from V and 3 bases from J, with 10 bases between. From germline, CDR1 is MNHEY and CDR2 SVGEGT. CDR3 coding DNA: TGTGCCAGCAAAGTAGTGGTCTACGAGCAGTACTTC. Translated, it gives CASKVVVYEQYF.

The chain joins TRBV5-1 to TRBJ1-2; D not certain. V lost 1 base and J lost 2, with 6 bases in between. The germline gives CDR1 SGHRS, CDR2 YFSETQ. This CDR3 has 13 residues. In DNA form, the CDR3 reads TGCGCCAGCAGCTTGACACAGAACTATGGCTACACCTTC. Translation gives CASSLTQNYGYTF.

This clonotype was seen repeatedly, ten times or more. The V and J genes are TRBV20-1 and TRBJ1-1, with 7 bases aligning to TRBD1. Germline V CDR1 and CDR2: DFQATT, SNEGSKA (reference sequence). This CDR3 is 17 amino acids long. The ends lost 0 bases at V and 5 bases at J; junction bases unmatched: 15. The CDR3 loop reads CSARDLTGKSRGTEAFF. The CDR3 DNA follows: TGCAGTGCTAGAGATCTGACAGGGAAGAGCAGGGGGACTGAAGCTTTCTTT.

The rearrangement links TRBV7-3 to TRBJ2-6; TRBD2 aligns across 14 bases. CDR1 is SGHTA, CDR2 FQGTGA, per germline. CDR3 size: 18 residues. Trimming cost V 5 bases and J 2 bases; bases outside gene matches: 5. CDR3 nucleotides: TGTGCCAGCAGCCCCGGGACTAGCGGGAGTCCTGGGGCCAACGTCCTGACTTTC. Its translation is CASSPGTSGSPGANVLTF.

About this clonotype itself: A much larger clone differs from this one at a single base, so this may be a read error. This sequence joins TRBV19 and TRBJ2-1; D unresolved. The ends were cut back, 9 bases at V and 3 bases at J, with 12 bases in the middle. CDR1 LNHDA and CDR2 SQIVND come from the germline V gene (reference sequence). The CDR3 has 13 residues. The CDR3 loop reads CASSQTDYNEQFF. The CDR3 bases are TGTGCCAGCTCACAAACGGACTACAATGAGCAGTTCTTC.

This clonotype was counted ten times or more. The V gene is TRBV29-1, the J gene TRBJ2-5; no reliable D call. The V end lost 4 bases, the J end lost 3 bases, and 9 bases lay between the germline ends. Germline values: CDR1 SQVTM, CDR2 ANQGSEA. The CDR3 covers 12 residues. The DNA of the CDR3 is TGCAGCGTTGTTTGGGCGAAAGAGACCCAGTACTTC. Translated: CSVVWAKETQYF.

This clonotype appeared a few times. This chain links TRBV30 with TRBJ1-1; 7 bases line up with TRBD1. This CDR3 region has 14 residues. The germline CDR1 and CDR2 sequences are GTSNPN and SVGIG (reference sequence). The J segment lost 0 bases and the V segment lost 0 bases, leaving 1 base of the junction unmatched. The CDR3 spells CAWSVGQLNTEAFF. CDR3 bases: TGTGCCTGGAGTGTGGGACAGCTGAACACTGAAGCTTTCTTT.

V gene TRBV6-1 combines with J gene TRBJ1-4, with D unclear. Germline loops: CDR1 MNHNS, CDR2 SASEGT. The CDR3 extends over 10 amino acids. V was cut by 5 bases and J by 6 bases, with 1 base left in between. The CDR3 region has the DNA TGTGCCAGCAGTTATGAAAAACTGTTTTTT. Its protein product is CASSYEKLFF.

In its sample, this clonotype was seen many times. The chain employs TRBV4-3 and TRBJ1-2; D is unclear. From germline, CDR1 is LGHNA and CDR2 YSLEER. The V gene lost 0 bases and the J gene lost 2 bases, with 4 bases spanning the gap. The CDR3 covers 13 residues. CDR3 sequence (DNA): TGCGCCAGCAGCCAAGAGGGGAACTATGGCTACACCTTC. It translates to CASSQEGNYGYTF.

This clonotype has a count of ten or more. V is TRBV12-3 or TRBV12-4 and J is TRBJ1-5, with D unresolved. V was pared by 5 bases and J by 7 bases, with 15 bases between. The CDR3 has 14 amino acids. CDR3 amino acids: CASSAADLGQPQHF. The CDR3 nucleotides read TGTGCCAGCAGTGCCGCCGATCTAGGACAGCCCCAGCATTTT.